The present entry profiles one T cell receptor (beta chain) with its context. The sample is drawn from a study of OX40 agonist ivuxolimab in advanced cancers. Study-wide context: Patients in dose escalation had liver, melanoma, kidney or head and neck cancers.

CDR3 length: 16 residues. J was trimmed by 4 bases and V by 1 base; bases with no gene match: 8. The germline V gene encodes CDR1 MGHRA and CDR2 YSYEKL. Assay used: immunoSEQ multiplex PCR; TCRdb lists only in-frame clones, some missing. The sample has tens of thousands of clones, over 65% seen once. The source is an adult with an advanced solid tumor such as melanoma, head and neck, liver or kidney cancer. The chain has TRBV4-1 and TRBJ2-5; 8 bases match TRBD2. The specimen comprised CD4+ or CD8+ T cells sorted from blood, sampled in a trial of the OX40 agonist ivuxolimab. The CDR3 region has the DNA TGCGCCAGCAGCCAAGGATCTAGCGGGCCAGGAGAGACCCAGTACTTC. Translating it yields CASSQGSSGPGETQYF.